A single T cell receptor (beta chain) is shown here with its context. TCRdb keeps only in-frame clones here, not all; method: immunoSEQ multiplex PCR. This table has roughly 290,000 clones, 65% to 85% appearing once. Looked up from germline, CDR1 is MNHNY and CDR2 is SVGAGI (reference sequence). V lost 4 bases to trimming and J lost 6 bases; unmatched junction nucleotides: 11. This CDR3 is 16 amino acids long. The data are from a study of blood T cell repertoires in COVID-19. Across the whole study: PBMCs, B-cell-depleted T cells, or T cells provided the cDNA or gDNA that made up the material.

This receptor was taken from a person between 65 and 79 years old with COVID-19, enrolled during active disease. V gene TRBV6-6 combines with J gene TRBJ2-1; TRBD2 matches at 8 bases. Sequencing was carried out using peripheral blood. CDR3 region: CASSSHSALAVNEQFF. The CDR3 nucleotides read TGTGCCAGCAGTTCTCACTCGGCACTAGCGGTCAATGAGCAGTTCTTC.